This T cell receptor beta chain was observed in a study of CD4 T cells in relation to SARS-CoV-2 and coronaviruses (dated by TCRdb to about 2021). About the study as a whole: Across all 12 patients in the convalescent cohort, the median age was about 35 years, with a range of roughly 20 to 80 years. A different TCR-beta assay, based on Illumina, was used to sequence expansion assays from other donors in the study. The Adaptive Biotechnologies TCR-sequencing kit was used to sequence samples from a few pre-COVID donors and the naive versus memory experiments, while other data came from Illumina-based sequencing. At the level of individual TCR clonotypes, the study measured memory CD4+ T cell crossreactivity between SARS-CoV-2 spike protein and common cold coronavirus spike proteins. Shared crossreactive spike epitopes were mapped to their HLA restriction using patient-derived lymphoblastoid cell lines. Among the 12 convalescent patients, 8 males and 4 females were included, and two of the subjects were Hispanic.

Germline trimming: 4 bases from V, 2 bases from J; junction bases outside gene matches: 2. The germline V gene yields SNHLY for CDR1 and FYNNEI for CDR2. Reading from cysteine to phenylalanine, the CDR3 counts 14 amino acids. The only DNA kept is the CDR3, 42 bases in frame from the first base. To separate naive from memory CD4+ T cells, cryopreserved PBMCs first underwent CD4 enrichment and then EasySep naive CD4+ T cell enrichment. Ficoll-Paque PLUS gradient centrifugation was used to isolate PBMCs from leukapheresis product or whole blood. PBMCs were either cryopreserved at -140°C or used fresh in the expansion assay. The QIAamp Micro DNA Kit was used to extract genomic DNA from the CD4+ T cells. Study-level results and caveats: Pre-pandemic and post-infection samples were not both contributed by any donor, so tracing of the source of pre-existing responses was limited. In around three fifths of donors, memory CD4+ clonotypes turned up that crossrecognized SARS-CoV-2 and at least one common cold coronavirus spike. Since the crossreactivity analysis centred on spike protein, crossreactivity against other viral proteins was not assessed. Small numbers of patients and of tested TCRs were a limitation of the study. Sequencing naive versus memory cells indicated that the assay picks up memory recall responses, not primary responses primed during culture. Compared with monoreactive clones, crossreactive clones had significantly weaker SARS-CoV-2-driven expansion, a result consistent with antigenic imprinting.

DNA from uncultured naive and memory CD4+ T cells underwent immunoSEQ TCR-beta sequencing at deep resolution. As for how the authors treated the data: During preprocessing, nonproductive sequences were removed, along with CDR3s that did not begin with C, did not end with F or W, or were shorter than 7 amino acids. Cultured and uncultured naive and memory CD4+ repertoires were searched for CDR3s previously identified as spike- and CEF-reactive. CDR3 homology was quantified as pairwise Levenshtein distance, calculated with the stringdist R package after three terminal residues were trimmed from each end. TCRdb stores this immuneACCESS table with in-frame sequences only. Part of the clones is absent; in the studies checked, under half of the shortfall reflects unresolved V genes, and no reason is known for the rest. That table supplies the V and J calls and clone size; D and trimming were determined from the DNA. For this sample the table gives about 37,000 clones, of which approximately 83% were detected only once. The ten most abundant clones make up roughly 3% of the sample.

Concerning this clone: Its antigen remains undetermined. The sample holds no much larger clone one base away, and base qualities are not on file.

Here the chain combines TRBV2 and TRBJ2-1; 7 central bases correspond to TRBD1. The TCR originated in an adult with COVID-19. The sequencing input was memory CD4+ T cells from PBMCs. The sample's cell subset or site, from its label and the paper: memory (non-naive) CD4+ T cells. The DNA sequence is TGTGCCAGCAGTGCGCAGGGGGCCTACAATGAGCAGTTCTTC. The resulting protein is CASSAQGAYNEQFF.